Listed below are T cell receptor beta chains from one sample, sequenced in a study of regulatory T cells in long-lasting Graves disease. TCRdb passed the multiplex PCR reads through MiXCR, listing each CDR3 protein once. The repertoire holds about 540,000 distinct CDR3 sequences, about 14% seen once, with over 7.5% in the top ten. This sample was also put to use in a study of T cells in Graves' hyperthyroidism and ophthalmopathy.

This sample comprised peripheral blood mononuclear cells (PBMCs), obtained at new diagnosis, from a patient treated with antithyroid drugs. The source of these receptors is a man aged 25 to 40 with Graves disease. Both conserved end residues are part of each CDR3. The D gene is left open where the match is weak. Only part of the rows carry a size: once, few, many, or a class if the clone is expanded.

J: TRBJ2-2
V: TRBV29-1
length: 15
size: -
D: TRBD2
DNA: TGCAGCGTGGGAGGACTAGCGGGAGGGGCTGGGGAGCTGTTTTTT
CDR3: CSVGGLAGGAGELFF

J: TRBJ2-2
V: TRBV11-1
length: 16
size: few
D: TRBD1
DNA: TGTGCCAGCAGCCAATTGCAGGGGGCGAACACCGGGGAGCTGTTTTTT
CDR3: CASSQLQGANTGELFF

J: TRBJ2-3
V: TRBV6-2/TRBV6-3
length: 14
size: many
D: TRBD2
DNA: TGTGCCAGCATCCCGGGACTAGCGACAGATACGCAGTATTTT
CDR3: CASIPGLATDTQYF

J: TRBJ2-2
V: TRBV2
length: 16
size: many
D: TRBD1
DNA: TGTGCCAGCAGGTCCGGGACAGGGGTGCGCACCGGGGAGCTGTTTTTT
CDR3: CASRSGTGVRTGELFF

J: TRBJ1-5
V: TRBV12-3/TRBV12-4
length: 14
size: -
D: -
DNA: TGTGCCACCCTCAGGGGCCCCGGCGATCAGCCCCAGCATTTT
CDR3: CATLRGPGDQPQHF

J: TRBJ2-5
V: TRBV4-1
length: 13
size: -
D: TRBD2
DNA: TGCGCCAGCTCCGCTAGCGGGCATGAGACCCAGTACTTC
CDR3: CASSASGHETQYF

J: TRBJ1-1
V: TRBV24-1
length: 13
size: many
D: -
DNA: TGTGCCACTAGGGACACGGTCGGGACTGAAGCTTTCTTT
CDR3: CATRDTVGTEAFF

J: TRBJ2-7
V: TRBV6-2/TRBV6-3
length: 14
size: many
D: -
DNA: TGTGCCAGCAGTTCCAGGGCCCTCTCCTACGAGCAGTACTTC
CDR3: CASSSRALSYEQYF

J: TRBJ1-6
V: TRBV30
length: 13
size: many
D: -
DNA: TGTGCCTGGAGTGTTAAGAATAATTCACCCCTCCACTTT
CDR3: CAWSVKNNSPLHF

J: TRBJ1-5
V: TRBV6-1
length: 14
size: many
D: -
DNA: TGTGCCAGCAGTGACTCTGTTACCCGAAGGCCCCAGCATTTT
CDR3: CASSDSVTRRPQHF

J: TRBJ1-1
V: TRBV29-1
length: 14
size: many
D: -
DNA: TGCAGCGCCGGAGAGTTATACATGAACACTGAAGCTTTCTTT
CDR3: CSAGELYMNTEAFF

J: TRBJ2-7
V: TRBV12-3/TRBV12-4
length: 15
size: many
D: -
DNA: TGTGCCAGCAGTTTAGACGTTGGCAGTTCCTACGAGCAGTACTTC
CDR3: CASSLDVGSSYEQYF

J: TRBJ1-1
V: TRBV7-9
length: 14
size: -
D: TRBD1
DNA: TGTGCCAGCAGCGGCGGACAGGTAAACACTGAAGCTTTCTTT
CDR3: CASSGGQVNTEAFF

J: TRBJ2-3
V: TRBV30
length: 17
size: many
D: TRBD1
DNA: TGTGCCTGGAGTGCATCCTGGGGACAGGGGGCATTGGATACGCAGTATTTT
CDR3: CAWSASWGQGALDTQYF

J: TRBJ2-3
V: TRBV20-1
length: 14
size: many
D: TRBD2
DNA: TGCAGTGCTAGGACTAGCGGGAGCACAGATACGCAGTATTTT
CDR3: CSARTSGSTDTQYF

J: TRBJ2-7
V: TRBV18
length: 14
size: -
D: TRBD2
DNA: TGTGCCAGCTCACCCGGCGGGAGGGTCTACGAGCAGTACTTC
CDR3: CASSPGGRVYEQYF

J: TRBJ2-3
V: TRBV20-1
length: 12
size: many
D: -
DNA: TGCAGTGGGGAAGGGTCCACAGATACGCAGTATTTT
CDR3: CSGEGSTDTQYF

J: TRBJ1-3
V: TRBV6-1
length: 16
size: -
D: -
DNA: TGTGCCAGCAGCTACCGGGACGCTAGCTCTGGAAACACCATATATTTT
CDR3: CASSYRDASSGNTIYF

J: TRBJ2-3
V: TRBV6-1
length: 14
size: many
D: TRBD1
DNA: TGTGCCAGCAGTGAAGCTCAGGGGGCGGATACGCAGTATTTT
CDR3: CASSEAQGADTQYF

J: TRBJ2-1
V: TRBV6-4
length: 15
size: few
D: TRBD2
DNA: TGTGCCAGCAGCGATACTAGCGGTTCCTACAATGAGCAGTTCTTC
CDR3: CASSDTSGSYNEQFF

J: TRBJ2-3
V: TRBV7-3
length: 15
size: many
D: TRBD2
DNA: TGTGCCAGCAGCTTAAACCCAGCGGGGTTACATACGCAGTATTTT
CDR3: CASSLNPAGLHTQYF

J: TRBJ2-3
V: TRBV14
length: 18
size: once
D: -
DNA: TGTGCCAGCAGCCAAGGGAGGCGGGGGCGCGCACACACAGATACGCAGTATTTT
CDR3: CASSQGRRGRAHTDTQYF

J: TRBJ2-5
V: TRBV7-9
length: 16
size: few
D: TRBD2
DNA: TGTGCCAGCAGCACTACCGGGACTAGGTCGCTAGAGACCCAGTACTTC
CDR3: CASSTTGTRSLETQYF

J: TRBJ2-7
V: TRBV5-6
length: 16
size: many
D: -
DNA: TGTGCCAGCAGCTTGGTCCACTCGTCAGGGTCCTACGAGCAGTACTTC
CDR3: CASSLVHSSGSYEQYF

J: TRBJ2-5
V: TRBV30
length: 13
size: -
D: -
DNA: TGTGCCTGGGTCCACTGGGGGCGGGAGACCCAGTACTTC
CDR3: CAWVHWGRETQYF

J: TRBJ2-7
V: TRBV28
length: 17
size: many
D: TRBD2
DNA: TGTGCCAGCAGTCCTCTTGGTGGGCGGGAGGGCTCCTACGAGCAGTACTTC
CDR3: CASSPLGGREGSYEQYF

J: TRBJ2-1
V: TRBV30
length: 14
size: few
D: -
DNA: TGTGCCTGGAGTACAGGAGTGGGGTACAATGAGCAGTTCTTC
CDR3: CAWSTGVGYNEQFF

J: TRBJ1-4
V: TRBV30
length: 11
size: many
D: -
DNA: TGTGCCTGGAGTCCAGGATCTGGGCTGTTTTTT
CDR3: CAWSPGSGLFF

J: TRBJ2-1
V: TRBV7-8
length: 15
size: many
D: TRBD2
DNA: TGTGCCAGCAGCCCTAGCGGAGGTGGTCGTATTGAGCAGTTCTTC
CDR3: CASSPSGGGRIEQFF

J: TRBJ2-2
V: TRBV7-7
length: 15
size: -
D: -
DNA: TGTGCCAGCAGCACAACAGGGTCGGGTGCCGGGGAGCTGTTTTTT
CDR3: CASSTTGSGAGELFF

J: TRBJ1-3
V: TRBV20-1
length: 14
size: -
D: TRBD1
DNA: TGCAGTGCTAGAGATTTCGGACAGGTCGACGCCATATATTTT
CDR3: CSARDFGQVDAIYF

J: TRBJ2-1
V: TRBV5-4
length: 15
size: many
D: -
DNA: TGTGCCAGCAGTGGCGGGCCGAGCTCCTACAATGAGCAGTTCTTC
CDR3: CASSGGPSSYNEQFF

J: TRBJ1-2
V: TRBV5-1
length: 15
size: -
D: -
DNA: TGCGCCAGCAGGATTGGAAGGGAGAAAAACTATGGCTACACCTTC
CDR3: CASRIGREKNYGYTF

J: TRBJ1-5
V: TRBV19
length: 15
size: few
D: -
DNA: TGTGCCAGTAGTATCCCGCGGCGGGTAAGGGGGCCCCAGCATTTT
CDR3: CASSIPRRVRGPQHF

J: TRBJ1-1
V: TRBV7-2
length: 13
size: many
D: TRBD1
DNA: TGTGCCAGCAGCGGACAGGGTTGGACTGAAGCTTTCTTT
CDR3: CASSGQGWTEAFF

J: TRBJ1-1
V: TRBV11-2
length: 17
size: -
D: -
DNA: TGTGCCAGCAGCCCCCCAGGGCCGCAAAGCCGTGACACTGAAGCTATCTTT
CDR3: CASSPPGPQSRDTEAIF

J: TRBJ1-1
V: TRBV5-1
length: 14
size: many
D: TRBD1
DNA: TGCGCCAGCAGCGGACAGGCCGGGAACACTGAAGCTTTCTTT
CDR3: CASSGQAGNTEAFF

J: TRBJ2-7
V: TRBV25-1
length: 12
size: many
D: -
DNA: TGTGCCAGCAGTGGGGGTTTTCACGAGCAGTACTTC
CDR3: CASSGGFHEQYF

J: TRBJ1-2
V: TRBV6-9
length: 13
size: many
D: TRBD1
DNA: TGTGCCAGCAGTTGGACAGGGGGTTATGGCTACACCTTC
CDR3: CASSWTGGYGYTF

J: TRBJ1-2
V: TRBV4-1
length: 16
size: few
D: -
DNA: TGCGCCAGCAGCCAAGATCTCGGGATTTCAAACTATGGCTACACCTTC
CDR3: CASSQDLGISNYGYTF

J: TRBJ2-1
V: TRBV20-1
length: 16
size: few
D: TRBD2
DNA: TGCAGTGCTCATACCGGGACTAGCGGGATCTTCAATGAGCAGTTCTTC
CDR3: CSAHTGTSGIFNEQFF

J: TRBJ1-1
V: TRBV6-2/TRBV6-3
length: 15
size: -
D: -
DNA: TGTGCCAGCAGCCGGACCGCTCGGCGCAACACTGAAGCTTTCTTT
CDR3: CASSRTARRNTEAFF

J: TRBJ2-1
V: TRBV6-1
length: 19
size: -
D: -
DNA: TGTGCCAGCAGGCCTATGAGGGTCGGTGATGCGGGACGTTACAATGAGCAGTTCTTC
CDR3: CASRPMRVGDAGRYNEQFF

J: TRBJ1-2
V: TRBV2
length: 12
size: many
D: -
DNA: TGTGCCAGCAGGGGAACAGTCTATGGCTACACCTTC
CDR3: CASRGTVYGYTF

J: TRBJ2-1
V: TRBV30
length: 14
size: -
D: TRBD2
DNA: TGTGCCTGGGAGCCGGGAGGGCCGGTCAATGAGCAGTTCTTC
CDR3: CAWEPGGPVNEQFF

J: TRBJ1-4
V: TRBV27
length: 14
size: many
D: -
DNA: TGTGCCAGCAGTTGGGGTACAACTAATGAAAAACTGTTTTTT
CDR3: CASSWGTTNEKLFF

J: TRBJ2-5
V: TRBV7-9
length: 17
size: -
D: -
DNA: TGTGCCAGCAGCTCCGGGACACCCACCCTGGGAGGGGAGGCCCAGTACTTC
CDR3: CASSSGTPTLGGEAQYF